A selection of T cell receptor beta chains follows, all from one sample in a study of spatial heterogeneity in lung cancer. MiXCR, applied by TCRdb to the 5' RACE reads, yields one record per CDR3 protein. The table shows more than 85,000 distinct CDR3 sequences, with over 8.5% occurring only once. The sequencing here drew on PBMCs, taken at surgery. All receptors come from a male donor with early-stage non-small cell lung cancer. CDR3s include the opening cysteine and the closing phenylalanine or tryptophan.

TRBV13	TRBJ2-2	CASSLALDRNTGELFF
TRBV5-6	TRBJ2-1	CASSFRRTLGPYNEQFF
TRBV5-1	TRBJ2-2	CASSLLPTGELFF
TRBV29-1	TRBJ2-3	CSVEAGRDTQYF
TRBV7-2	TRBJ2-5	CASSLGASGPPETQYF
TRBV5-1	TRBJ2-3	CASSSGTTDTQYF
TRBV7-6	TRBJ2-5	CASSYPAAGAQETQYF
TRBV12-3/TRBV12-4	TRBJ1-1	CASSLNSYTEAFF
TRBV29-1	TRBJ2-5	CSVALETQYF
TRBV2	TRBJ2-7	CASSSQRAWAPYEQYF
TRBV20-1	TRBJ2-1	CSAADLAGAYYNEQFF
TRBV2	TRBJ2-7	CASDRGYYEQYF
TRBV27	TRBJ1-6	CASSLVGGTASSYNSPLHF
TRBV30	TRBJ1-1	CAWSTGLQNTEAFF
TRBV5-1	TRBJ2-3	CASSGDPTDTQYF
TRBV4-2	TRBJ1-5	CASSQEVGGRQPQHF
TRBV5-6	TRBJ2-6	CASSSGGANVLTF
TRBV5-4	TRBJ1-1	CASSSGQGNTEAFF
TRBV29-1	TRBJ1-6	CSVHTGPNSPLHF
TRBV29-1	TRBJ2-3	CSVTSGPLREQYF
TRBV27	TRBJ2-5	CASSLSTGGNTETQYF
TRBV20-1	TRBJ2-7	CSARDGQRYEQYF
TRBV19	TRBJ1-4	CASRSGAATNEKLFF
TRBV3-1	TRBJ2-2	CASRSGTSGIRAGELFF
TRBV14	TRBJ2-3	CASSQIGGRTDTQYF
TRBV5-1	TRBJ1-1	CASSLDAGGTEAFF
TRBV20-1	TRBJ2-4	CSARDGTKNIQYF
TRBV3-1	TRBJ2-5	CASSQEPRETQYF
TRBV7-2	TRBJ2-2	CASSPDKRANTGELFF
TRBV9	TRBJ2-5	CASSVGASGGNQETQYF
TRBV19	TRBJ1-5	CASTLTGEDQPQHF
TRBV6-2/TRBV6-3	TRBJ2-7	CASSYSGQGADEQYF
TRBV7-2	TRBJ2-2	CASRRGGDPGELFF
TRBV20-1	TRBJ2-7	CSARIIQGNEQYF
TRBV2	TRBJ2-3	CASMTGGGTDTQYF
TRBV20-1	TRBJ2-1	CSAQGGGRAAYNEQFF
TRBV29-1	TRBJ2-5	CSVRLETQYF
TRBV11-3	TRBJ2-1	CASSSAEAASYNEQFF
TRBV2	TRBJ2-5	CASSEDGETQYF
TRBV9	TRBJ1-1	CASSSRGRDTEAFF
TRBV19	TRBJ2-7	CASSPGGTSGTYEQYF
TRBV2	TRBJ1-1	CASSEARGSTEAFF
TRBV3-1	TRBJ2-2	CASIGAGSGELFF
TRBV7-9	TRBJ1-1	CASSSPWENTEAFF
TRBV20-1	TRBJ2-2	CSARKSDANTGELFF
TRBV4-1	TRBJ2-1	CASSQGTSGYNEQFF
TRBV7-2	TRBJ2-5	CASSSTGMSETQYF
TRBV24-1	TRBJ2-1	CATSDPTSGRNGEQFF
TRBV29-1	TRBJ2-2	CSVGDGQLFF